This T cell receptor beta chain was identified during a study of cytomegalovirus exposure and HLA in healthy donors. Regarding the study as a whole: Upon later analysis, HLA-associated TCR beta chains proved more clonally expanded than other, equally common chains. Rarity marked most TCR sequences, yet some public TCRs occurred in many donors. As confirmed in vitro, a few CMV-associated chains were specific for CMV antigens.

Primers included in the PCR were 60 Vbeta and 13 Jbeta primers. Clones were read by immunoSEQ multiplex PCR, and TCRdb kept only the in-frame ones, dropping some. The sample yields 180,000 or so clones, 77% seen once. V was pared by 4 bases and J by 9 bases, with 16 bases between. The CDR3 extends over 14 amino acids. In germline, CDR1 is GTSNPN, CDR2 SVGIG (reference sequence). In the case of this clone: The antigen remains unidentified.

Source material: PBMCs. The TCR was taken from a man younger than 35 in good health and CMV-seronegative. V is TRBV30 and J is TRBJ1-6; maybe TRBD1 (6 bases). This CDR3 reads CAWTARGAGSPLHF. CDR3 sequence (DNA): TGTGCCTGGACCGCCCGGGGGGCAGGTTCACCCCTCCACTTT.